This TCR beta chain is from a study of regulatory dendritic cells for organ transplantation. Memory T cells were CD45RO+, naive were CD45RA+, sorted by FACS. CDR1 and CDR2 (germline): SGHAT, FQDESV (reference sequence). This CDR3 is 15 amino acids long. Losses at the gene ends were 2 bases for V and 7 bases for J; bases not matched to a gene: 5. Notes on this clone: As yet, its antigen is unknown.

The method was immunoSEQ multiplex PCR; TCRdb's version includes in-frame clones alone and lacks a portion of them. The table lists approximately 28,000 clones, roughly 84% of them singletons. Whole-study results and caveats: Memory CD8+ T cells were the most oligoclonal; naive cells were highly diverse. Considerable individual heterogeneity was seen in alloreactive memory CD8+ T cells.

Sequencing was performed on naive CD8+ T cells from blood. The sample's subset: CD45RA+ naive T cells. The chain combines TRBV11-1 with TRBJ1-6; 7 bases agree with TRBD1. The origin of this receptor is a human donor in good health. CDR3 bases: TGTGCCAGCAGCTTATACGGGACAGAGAATTCACCCCTCCACTTT. Its protein product is CASSLYGTENSPLHF.